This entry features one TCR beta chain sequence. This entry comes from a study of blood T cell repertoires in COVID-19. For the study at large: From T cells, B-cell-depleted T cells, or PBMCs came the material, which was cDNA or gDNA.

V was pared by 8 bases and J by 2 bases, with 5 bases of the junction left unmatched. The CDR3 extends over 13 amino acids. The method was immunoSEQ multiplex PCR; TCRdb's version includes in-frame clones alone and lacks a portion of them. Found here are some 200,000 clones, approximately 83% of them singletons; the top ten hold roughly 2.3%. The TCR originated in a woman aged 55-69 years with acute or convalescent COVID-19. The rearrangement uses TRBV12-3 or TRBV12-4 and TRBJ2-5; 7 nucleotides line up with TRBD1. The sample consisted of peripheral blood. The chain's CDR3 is CASRQGVQETQYF. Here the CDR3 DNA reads TGTGCCAGCCGCCAGGGGGTACAAGAGACCCAGTACTTC.